Only a few counts were recorded for the clone carrying this T cell receptor beta chain. The antigen is not known. The CDR3 extends over 12 amino acids. The ends were cut back, 3 bases at V and 4 bases at J, with 9 bases in the middle. Germline CDR1 reads SQVTM; CDR2 reads ANQGSEA. Primers used in a second PCR of about 7 to 12 cycles were a sample-barcoded 5' primer and a J-beta primer mix. Each CDR3 protein is one row after TCRdb ran MiXCR on the 5' RACE reads. The sample holds about 1.4 million distinct CDR3 sequences, around 55% seen once. The source of the sample is a study of blood T cells in healthy people across ages. Whole-study results and caveats: Diversity was higher, and naive CD4+ cells more numerous, in long-lived donors than in aged donors.

The receptor comes from a man aged 18 to 29 in good health. The specimen was blood. V usage is TRBV29-1 and J usage is TRBJ2-5; TRBD2 is a possible D gene (5 bases). CDR3 sequence reads: CSVDGERETQYF. The CDR3 coding sequence is TGCAGCGTTGACGGGGAGAGAGAGACCCAGTACTTC.